This TCR beta chain was sequenced for a study of blood T cell repertoires in COVID-19. Seattle-derived patients entered the study during active infection and were followed longitudinally. As processed by the authors: It was from reference gene primer amplification that nucleated cell counts were estimated. Sequencing was performed with immunoSEQ multiplex PCR; in TCRdb, only in-frame clones are kept and a portion is missing. The DNA gave D and trimming, while V, J and clone size come from that table. This table has hundreds of thousands of clones, just under 90% appearing once. V was clipped by 5 bases and J by 8 bases; unmatched bases: 21. Germline V gene data show CDR1 as MNHNY and CDR2 as SVGAGI (reference sequence). This CDR3 has 18 residues. This clone was seen a single time.

The TCR was taken from a woman aged 25 to 39 with COVID-19, enrolled during active disease. The sequenced material came from peripheral blood. The chain recombines TRBV6-6 with TRBJ1-2; 9 bases map to TRBD1. The CDR3 DNA follows: TGTGCCAGCAGTCCCCGGGAATTAGTCGGACAGGGGAATGGCGGCTACACCTTC. Translation gives CASSPRELVGQGNGGYTF.